The 10 T cell receptor beta chains below come from one sample, sequenced in a study of cytomegalovirus exposure and HLA in healthy donors. PCR amplification relied on 60 Vbeta primers (plus 13 Jbeta primers). Assay: immunoSEQ multiplex PCR; the TCRdb copy retains only in-frame clones and omits some. The sample lists 150,000 to 200,000 clones, roughly 84% occurring once. Sequencing was done on a sample of PBMCs. The origin of the receptors is a woman aged 18-35 years in good health and CMV-seronegative.

The chain combines TRBV15 with TRBJ2-2; 12 nucleotides agree with TRBD1. This CDR3 spans 15 amino acids. With 5 bases clipped from V and 6 bases from J, the junction kept 4 bases outside the gene matches. Germline V gene lookup returns CDR1 LNHNV and CDR2 YYDKDF (reference sequence). The CDR3 DNA follows: TGTGCCACCAGCGAGGGACAGGGGGCCTCCGGGGAGCTGTTTTTT. It is translated as CATSEGQGASGELFF.

J is TRBJ2-3 and V is TRBV4-2; TRBD2 aligns across 9 bases. Germline CDR1 LGHNA, CDR2 YNFKEQ. V dropped 5 bases and J dropped 2; count of bases not matched to a gene: 8. The CDR3 has 16 residues. In nucleotides, the CDR3 is TGTGCCAGCAGCAGCGTAGCGGGGGCCTTCACAGATACGCAGTATTTT. Translation gives CASSSVAGAFTDTQYF.

This clone was recorded once. The J gene is TRBJ1-2, the V gene TRBV28; possible D gene TRBD1, 5 bases. The ends were cut back, 7 bases at V and 6 bases at J, with 15 bases in the middle. The CDR3 consists of 13 residues. Germline-derived CDR1 and CDR2 are MDHEN and SYDVKM. CDR3 in DNA: TGTGCCAGCATAGGGGCGCAGGTAAATGGCTACACCTTC. It translates to CASIGAQVNGYTF.

This chain connects TRBV9 to TRBJ2-1, with D tentatively TRBD2 (9 bases). The germline V gene encodes CDR1 SGDLS and CDR2 YYNGEE. This CDR3 contains 15 residues. V dropped 7 bases and J dropped 4 bases, with 18 bases sitting between them. Written as DNA, the CDR3 is TGTGCCAGCTCAGGGGGCGGGGGGGGATACAATGAGCAGTTCTTC. This encodes CASSGGGGGYNEQFF. Variable domain in full (rest from reference TRBV9 and TRBJ2-1): DSGVTQTPKHLITATGQRVTLRCSPRSGDLSVYWYQQSLDQGLQFLIQYYNGEERAKGNILERFSAQQFPDLHSELNLSSLELGDSALYFCASSGGGGGYNEQFFGPGTRLTVL.

Worth noting for this clone: The same CDR3 can be traced to other DNA sequences in this sample. V is TRBV5-4 and J is TRBJ1-1; D may be TRBD1 (5 bases). The CDR3 runs to 15 residues. Trimming stripped 4 bases from V and 1 base from J, with 14 bases between. Germline CDR1 reads SGHNT; CDR2 reads YYREEE (reference sequence). The CDR3 DNA sequence: TGTGCCAGCAGCCCCGCTAGTCAGGGGAACACTGAAGCTTTCTTT. Amino acids: CASSPASQGNTEAFF.

J is TRBJ2-2 and V is TRBV14; D not certain. The CDR3 is made up of 14 amino acids. Deletions cut 1 base from V and 4 bases from J, with 7 bases between. The germline gives CDR1 SGHDN, CDR2 FVKESK. The CDR3 reads CASSQGHPTGELFF. Here the CDR3 DNA reads TGTGCCAGCAGCCAAGGGCACCCCACCGGGGAGCTGTTTTTT.

The V call is TRBV14, the J call TRBJ2-1, with 7 bases fitting TRBD1. Germline V lookup: CDR1 SGHDN, CDR2 FVKESK. The CDR3 sequence is 16 residues long. Losses at the gene ends were 2 bases for V and 6 bases for J; bases not matched to a gene: 10. CDR3 DNA: TGTGCCAGCAGCCAAAACCCAAGACAGGGTGTCAATGAGCAGTTCTTC. Its translation is CASSQNPRQGVNEQFF.

This clone was recorded a few times. At one end the junction does not follow the germline gene, possibly because of a read error. The chain combines TRBV6-1 with TRBJ2-3; a weak D match, TRBD1 (5 bases). From germline, CDR1 is MNHNS and CDR2 SASEGT. The CDR3 totals 11 residues. CDR3 nucleotides: TGTGCCAGCAGTGAGTTATCTGGGGCCTTTTTT. Residues: CASSELSGAFF.

The chain carries TRBV6-5 and TRBJ2-2; D is uncertain. Germline V gene data show CDR1 as MNHEY and CDR2 as SVGAGI. The CDR3 extends over 15 amino acids. The V and J ends lost 4 bases and 4 bases respectively, with 13 bases between them. CDR3 nucleotide sequence: TGTGCCAGCAGTTGGTCGCAGGCTGGCACCGGGGAGCTGTTTTTT. Amino acid sequence: CASSWSQAGTGELFF.

This chain links TRBV5-1 with TRBJ1-6, with unresolved D. This CDR3 comprises 15 residues. The V gene's germline CDR1 is SGHRS and CDR2 YFSETQ. V gave up 0 bases and J gave up 9 bases, with 13 bases separating them. The DNA for the CDR3 is TGCGCCAGCAGCTTGGAGTCAGCGGTTGGTTCACCCCTCCACTTT. Its protein is CASSLESAVGSPLHF. Drawing the rest from reference TRBV5-1 and TRBJ1-6, the complete variable domain is KAGVTQTPRYLIKTRGQQVTLSCSPISGHRSVSWYQQTPGQGLQFLFEYFSETQRNKGNFPGRFSGRQFSNSRSEMNVSTLELGDSALYLCASSLESAVGSPLHFGNGTRLTVT.